Listed here are 5 T cell receptor beta chains from one sample, sequenced in a study of CD8 T cells in ankylosing spondylitis. A single record per CDR3 protein comes from TCRdb applying MiXCR to the 5' RACE reads. The sample has around 150,000 distinct CDR3 sequences, approximately 20% seen once; the top ten hold about 8%. The sample consisted of blood, either unsorted or a sorted T cell fraction (not recorded which). Every receptor here comes from a male donor with ankylosing spondylitis or in good health (not recorded which).

The chain carries TRBV6-1 and TRBJ1-4; 8 bases map to TRBD1. The V gene end was trimmed by 6 bases and the J gene end by 7 bases; junction bases not matched to a gene: 7. Looked up from germline, CDR1 is MNHNS and CDR2 is SASEGT. This CDR3 spans 14 amino acids. DNA for the CDR3: TGTGCCAGCAGACCACAGGGGGGAGGTGAAAAACTGTTTTTT. It encodes CASRPQGGGEKLFF.

This clonotype has more than one count but fewer than ten. The chain recombines TRBV7-2 with TRBJ2-2; D uncertain. Per germline, CDR1 SGHTA and CDR2 FQGNSA. V lost 1 base and J 5 bases, leaving 11 bases between the germline ends. The CDR3 sequence is 15 residues long. Here the CDR3 DNA reads TGTGCCAGCAGCTTAGAAGCTATGAGTACCGGGGAGCTGTTTTTT. Residues: CASSLEAMSTGELFF.

Many counts were recorded for this clonotype. V usage is TRBV6-5 and J usage is TRBJ1-1; TRBD1 matches at 11 bases. The V segment lost 2 bases and the J segment 6 bases; nucleotides outside the gene matches: 5. This CDR3 is 15 amino acids long. Germline CDR1 reads MNHEY; CDR2 reads SVGAGI. In nucleotides, the CDR3 is TGTGCCAGCAGTTACCCGGACAGGGGGCTTCCTGAAGCTTTCTTT. This codes for CASSYPDRGLPEAFF.

This chain uses TRBV6-5 with TRBJ2-2; D is unclear. V lost 2 bases and J lost 0, with 7 bases in between. The V gene's germline CDR1 is MNHEY and CDR2 SVGAGI. CDR3 size: 15 residues. CDR3 in amino acids: CASSYMSANTGELFF. The CDR3 coding sequence is TGTGCCAGCAGTTACATGTCTGCGAACACCGGGGAGCTGTTTTTT.

This CDR3 is CASSFSARGTGELFF. The CDR3 coding sequence is TGCGCCAGCAGCTTCAGCGCGAGGGGAACCGGGGAGCTGTTTTTT. J is TRBJ2-2 and V is TRBV5-1, with D perhaps given as TRBD1 or TRBD2 (5 bases each). Per the germline V gene, CDR1 is SGHRS and CDR2 is YFSETQ. The CDR3 length is 15 residues. Trimming removed 2 bases at V and 5 bases at J, with 13 bases between. Full variable domain (rest looked up from reference TRBV5-1 and TRBJ2-2): KAGVTQTPRYLIKTRGQQVTLSCSPISGHRSVSWYQQTPGQGLQFLFEYFSETQRNKGNFPGRFSGRQFSNSRSEMNVSTLELGDSALYLCASSFSARGTGELFFGEGSRLTVL.